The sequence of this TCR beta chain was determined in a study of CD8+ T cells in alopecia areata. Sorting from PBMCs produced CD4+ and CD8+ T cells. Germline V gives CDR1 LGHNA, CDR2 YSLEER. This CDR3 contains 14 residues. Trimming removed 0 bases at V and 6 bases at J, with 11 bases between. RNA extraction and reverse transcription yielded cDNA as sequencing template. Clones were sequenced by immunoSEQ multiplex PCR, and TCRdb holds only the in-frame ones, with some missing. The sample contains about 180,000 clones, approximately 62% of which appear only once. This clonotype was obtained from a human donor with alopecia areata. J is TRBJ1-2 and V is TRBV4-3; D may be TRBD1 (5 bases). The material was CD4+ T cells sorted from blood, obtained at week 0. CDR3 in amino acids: CASSQDRAVNGYTF. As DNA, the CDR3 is TGCGCCAGCAGCCAAGACAGGGCGGTTAATGGCTACACCTTC.